A selection of T cell receptor beta chains follows, all from one sample in a study of OX40 agonist ivuxolimab in advanced cancers. Sequenced by immunoSEQ multiplex PCR; TCRdb stores in-frame clones only, minus some. The table lists under 70,000 clones, around nine tenths of them singletons. The material was CD4+ or CD8+ T cells sorted from blood, obtained in a trial of the OX40 agonist ivuxolimab. The receptors were sampled from an adult with an advanced solid tumor such as melanoma, head and neck, liver or kidney cancer. The CDR3 runs from the conserved cysteine through the conserved F or W. D genes are given only for firm matches.

J | D | V | CDR3
TRBJ1-5 | - | TRBV11-2 | CASSLYTAEYSNQPQHF
TRBJ2-7 | - | TRBV25-1 | CASSEYKGTSYEQYF
TRBJ2-5 | - | TRBV5-8 | CASSGGLPQETQYF
TRBJ2-3 | - | TRBV11-2 | CASSLRRSSSTDTQYF
TRBJ1-4 | - | TRBV30 | CAWSVRGAAGEEKLFF
TRBJ2-6 | - | TRBV6-1 | CASSEGGRAGTGANVLTF
TRBJ1-1 | - | TRBV7-9 | CASSLGTGNTEAFF
TRBJ2-7 | - | TRBV5-6 | CASSLWGLWTDEQYF
TRBJ2-7 | - | TRBV10-3 | CAISALAHEQYF
TRBJ2-5 | - | TRBV6-6 | CASSYRGDGGETQYF
TRBJ2-5 | TRBD2 | TRBV5-4 | CASTSGLAEETQYF
TRBJ1-2 | - | TRBV13 | CASSLGSHRSNYGYTF
TRBJ2-7 | - | TRBV5-6 | CASSWATGHEQYF
TRBJ1-6 | TRBD1 | TRBV19 | CASRTGTGNSPLHF
TRBJ1-5 | - | TRBV27 | CASSSGQPPQHF
TRBJ2-7 | - | TRBV5-1 | CASSLEPTYEQYF
TRBJ2-5 | TRBD1 | TRBV7-9 | CASSPGQGAQTQYF
TRBJ1-2 | - | TRBV2 | CASSEAAQGYGYTF
TRBJ1-4 | - | TRBV5-1 | CASTWAGENEKLFF
TRBJ1-1 | - | TRBV20-1 | CSASQVKAFF
TRBJ1-4 | - | TRBV5-1 | CASSLVQGATNEKLFF
TRBJ1-5 | TRBD1 | TRBV6-5 | CASSYGTGENQPQHF
TRBJ2-1 | TRBD2 | TRBV29-1 | CSVAPSGSFVQFF
TRBJ1-1 | - | TRBV21-1 | CASSKVSEGAQTEAFF
TRBJ1-3 | - | TRBV6-5 | CASSSRQELSGNTIYF
TRBJ2-7 | - | TRBV5-1 | CASSRELGGEQYF
TRBJ2-3 | - | TRBV28 | CASSGGLRVDTQYF
TRBJ1-1 | - | TRBV6-5 | CASSYSGRMGTEAFF
TRBJ1-2 | TRBD1 | TRBV30 | CAWSVGQNYGYTF
TRBJ1-1 | - | TRBV7-3 | CASSLGERAEAFF
TRBJ2-1 | TRBD2 | TRBV25-1 | CASSDPGLAGGEQFF
TRBJ2-5 | - | TRBV6-5 | CASSTGRGRETQYF
TRBJ2-7 | TRBD1 | TRBV7-9 | CASSPSWGQGNYEQYF
TRBJ1-2 | - | TRBV7-2 | CASSLNVGRATGGYTF
TRBJ2-7 | - | TRBV5-6 | CASSLYSGSVEQYF
TRBJ2-5 | - | TRBV5-4 | CASSFGAKGSETQYF
TRBJ2-3 | - | TRBV19 | CASRGGLAADTQYF
TRBJ1-3 | - | TRBV19 | CASSTGGNTIYF
TRBJ1-4 | - | TRBV29-1 | CSVGRGEKLFF
TRBJ2-3 | TRBD2 | TRBV18 | CASSPGLAGGSGLSTDTQYF
TRBJ2-7 | - | TRBV14 | CASSQGHGGPYEQYF
TRBJ2-1 | - | TRBV7-9 | CASTINSGYNEQFF
TRBJ2-1 | TRBD2 | TRBV5-1 | CASSLGLAGHNEQFF
TRBJ1-1 | - | TRBV28 | CASRAGPTRAFF